This TCR beta chain appears in the sequencing data of a study of blood T cell repertoires in COVID-19. Study overall: T cells, B-cell-depleted T cells, or PBMCs provided the cDNA or gDNA that served as material.

J lost 1 base, V lost 0 bases, and 9 bases had no gene match. The germline gives CDR1 SGHDT, CDR2 YYEEEE. The CDR3 extends over 17 amino acids. The data were produced by immunoSEQ multiplex PCR, yet TCRdb's version contains in-frame clones alone and is incomplete. This table holds 250,000 or so clones, approximately 86% found once. The clonotype was recovered from a man aged 35-49 years with active or convalescent COVID-19. The sample consisted of peripheral blood. The chain couples TRBV5-6 to TRBJ2-5; 7 bases agree with TRBD2. The CDR3 coding sequence is TGTGCCAGCAGCTTGGTCCCCGGGAGGACCAGCCAAGAGACCCAGTACTTC. Translation: CASSLVPGRTSQETQYF.